This record covers a single T cell receptor (beta chain). In the original workflow: It was from reference gene primer amplification that nucleated cell counts were estimated. TCRdb's copy holds only in-frame clones and misses some; the assay was immunoSEQ multiplex PCR. V, J and clone size derive from that table, while D and trimming were established from the DNA sequence. The data show approximately 97,000 clones, more than 85% seen once. The data originate from a study of blood T cell repertoires in COVID-19. Turning to the study itself: The United States, Italy and Spain provided the acute and convalescent COVID-19 samples. PBMCs, B-cell-depleted T cells, or T cells provided the cDNA or gDNA that made up the material.

V shed 3 bases, J shed 2 bases, and the junction held 7 bases outside the gene matches. CDR1 and CDR2 (germline): SGHRS, YFSETQ. This CDR3 region has 16 residues. The chain links TRBV5-1 to TRBJ2-1; 8 bases fit TRBD2. This TCR was sampled from a man between 18 and 35 years old with acute or convalescent COVID-19. The material sequenced was peripheral blood. The CDR3 spells CASSSSTSATYNEQFF. The CDR3, as DNA: TGCGCCAGCAGCTCCTCGACTAGCGCCACCTACAATGAGCAGTTCTTC.